One and the same sample provided the 10 T cell receptor beta chains below, sequenced in a study of T cells in localized non-small cell lung cancer. Libraries were prepared by immunoSEQ multiplex PCR; TCRdb keeps only in-frame clonotypes and omits some of them. The data contain around 28,000 clones, about 89% of them singletons. Specimen: peripheral blood, collected before any cancer treatment. The receptors were sampled from a female donor older than 55 with stage I lung adenocarcinoma.

The V and J genes are TRBV5-4 and TRBJ1-2; tentative D call: TRBD1 (6 bases). Germline CDR1 reads SGHNT; CDR2 reads YYREEE (reference sequence). This CDR3 comprises 15 residues. V was clipped by 0 bases and J by 4 bases, with 13 bases between them. This CDR3 reads CASSLGGGPSYGYTF. The CDR3 DNA reads TGTGCCAGCAGCTTGGGTGGGGGGCCTTCCTATGGCTACACCTTC.

The V and J genes are TRBV6-5 and TRBJ2-3; 8 bases agree with TRBD2. Germline loops: CDR1 MNHEY, CDR2 SVGAGI. The V segment lost 2 bases and the J segment 5 bases; nucleotides outside the gene matches: 6. The CDR3 is 15 amino acids. The CDR3 coding sequence is TGTGCCAGCAGTTACGGCGGGAGGCATGAAGATACGCAGTATTTT. Protein sequence: CASSYGGRHEDTQYF.

The chain combines TRBV18 with TRBJ1-2, with 10 bases aligning to TRBD1. V was pared by 4 bases and J by 6 bases, with 11 bases of the junction left unmatched. CDR1 and CDR2 from the germline V gene are KGHSH and LQKENI. This CDR3 is built from 16 residues. CDR3 residues: CASSRDRGRYSNGYTF. DNA for the CDR3: TGTGCCAGCTCACGGGACAGGGGACGATACAGCAATGGCTACACCTTC.

This sequence joins TRBV19 and TRBJ2-5; TRBD1 matches at 9 bases. The ends lost 5 bases at V and 5 bases at J; junction bases unmatched: 3. CDR1 and CDR2 (germline): LNHDA, SQIVND (reference sequence). The CDR3 is made up of 13 amino acids. CDR3 coding DNA: TGTGCCAGTAGTCCACAGGGGGCCGAGACCCAGTACTTC. This translates into CASSPQGAETQYF.

J is TRBJ1-4 and V is TRBV4-1; 10 nucleotides agree with TRBD1. The CDR3 is made up of 14 amino acids. Germline V lookup: CDR1 MGHRA, CDR2 YSYEKL. Unmatched junction bases numbered 3, after V lost 4 bases and J lost 7 bases. Here the CDR3 DNA reads TGCGCCAGCAGCCTCGGACAGGGGGTTGAAAAACTGTTTTTT. Translation: CASSLGQGVEKLFF.

The chain recombines TRBV5-4 with TRBJ2-5, with D possibly being TRBD2 (6 bases). Trimming removed 0 bases at V and 2 bases at J, with 8 bases between. The CDR3 spans 14 residues. Germline V gene lookup returns CDR1 SGHNT and CDR2 YYREEE (reference sequence). This CDR3 reads CASSLDRGQETQYF. The CDR3, as DNA: TGTGCCAGCAGCTTGGATCGGGGGCAAGAGACCCAGTACTTC. Full variable domain (rest looked up from reference TRBV5-4 and TRBJ2-5): ETGVTQSPTHLIKTRGQQVTLRCSSQSGHNTVSWYQQALGQGPQFIFQYYREEENGRGNFPPRFSGLQFPNYSSELNVNALELDDSALYLCASSLDRGQETQYFGPGTRLLVL.

This chain uses TRBV5-1 with TRBJ1-2, with D unclear. The ends were cut back, 0 bases at V and 8 bases at J, with 8 bases in the middle. This CDR3 is built from 12 residues. The germline CDR1 and CDR2 sequences are SGHRS and YFSETQ. CDR3 DNA sequence: TGCGCCAGCAGCTTGGTGGGGAGCGGCTACACCTTC. Protein: CASSLVGSGYTF.

V is TRBV28 and J is TRBJ2-3; TRBD2 is a possible D gene (6 bases). The CDR3 length is 13 residues. CDR1 is MDHEN and CDR2 is SYDVKM in the germline V gene. V dropped 5 bases and J dropped 4 bases, with 10 bases sitting between them. Written as DNA, the CDR3 is TGTGCCAGCAGTGGGGAGGCCGCAGATACGCAGTATTTT. This sequence encodes CASSGEAADTQYF.

This clone occurred a few times. The J gene is TRBJ1-3, the V gene TRBV4-3, with 7 nucleotides matching TRBD1. Trimming at V came to 3 bases and at J to 5 bases, leaving 7 bases not matched to a gene. The CDR3 covers 15 residues. Germline CDR1 reads LGHNA; CDR2 reads YSLEER. The DNA of the CDR3 is TGCGCCAGCAGCCACGGAGGACAGGCTAGAAACACCATATATTTT. This gives the protein CASSHGGQARNTIYF.

The CDR3 reads CASRNGGTGGHEQYF. The CDR3 DNA reads as TGTGCCAGCAGGAATGGTGGGACAGGGGGTCACGAGCAGTACTTC. The V gene is TRBV6-6, the J gene TRBJ2-7, with 11 bases lining up with TRBD1. Germline V CDR1 and CDR2: MNHNY, SVGAGI (reference sequence). V was pared by 6 bases and J by 5 bases, with 9 bases of the junction left unmatched. CDR3 length: 15 residues.